The clone carrying this T cell receptor (beta chain) was recorded once. The antigen is unknown. The sample comes from a study of beta chain features in type 1 diabetes. Study summary: Examination of sorted cells across all samples involved approximately 100,000,000 cells.

Expressed TCRB transcripts got sequenced, as all isolated RNA was reverse transcribed. Only in-frame clones appear in the TCRdb table, and some are missing; sequencing was by immunoSEQ multiplex PCR. The table shows 450,000 to 600,000 clones, with approximately 30% occurring only once. Study results and limitations: Cells expressing TCR highly could be over-represented by cDNA sequencing.

In total, each donor contributed a single heparinised blood draw that averaged around 120 mL. The authors obtained over 95% purity in all sorted populations. Germline lookup yields CDR1 MGHRA and CDR2 YSYEKL. The CDR3 totals 17 residues. Trimming took 0 bases from V and 3 from J; bases not matched to a gene: 8. Sequenced: naive CD4+ T cells from blood. The sequence was collected from a man aged 18 to 29 in good health. The chain carries TRBV4-1 and TRBJ2-1, with 7 positions matching TRBD2. In nucleotides, the CDR3 is TGCGCCAGCAGCCAAGATGGGGCGGGGGTCTACTACAATGAGCAGTTCTTC. The encoded protein is CASSQDGAGVYYNEQFF.